The 32 T cell receptor beta chains below come from one sample, sequenced in a study of T cell changes during pregnancy in multiple sclerosis. Profiling relied on immunoSEQ multiplex PCR, and the TCRdb table lists in-frame clones only, not all of them. The sample holds approximately 30,000 clones, about nine tenths seen once. This sample comprised CD8+ T cells from peripheral blood mononuclear cells, obtained in the first trimester of pregnancy. The receptors stem from a female donor with multiple sclerosis, enrolled in a pregnancy study.

The J gene is TRBJ2-2, the V gene TRBV6-6; D is perhaps TRBD2 (7 bases). CDR1 and CDR2 (germline): MNHNY, SVGAGI (reference sequence). The CDR3 length is 15 residues. Trimming pared 10 bases from V and 0 bases from J, leaving 15 bases between. The CDR3 region has the DNA TGTGCCACTAAGGGGGAGGGCTCGAACACCGGGGAGCTGTTTTTT. It is translated as CATKGEGSNTGELFF.

This chain joins TRBV6-1 and TRBJ2-2; 14 positions match TRBD2. This CDR3 spans 19 amino acids. The germline V gene encodes CDR1 MNHNS and CDR2 SASEGT. Trimming removed 4 bases from V and 3 bases from J; junction bases left unmatched: 10. CDR3 in amino acids: CASSGRLAGGQRDTGELFF. CDR3 DNA sequence: TGTGCCAGCAGTGGAAGACTAGCGGGGGGGCAGCGGGACACCGGGGAGCTGTTTTTT.

V gene TRBV28 combines with J gene TRBJ2-1; TRBD1 agrees at 8 bases. V gave up 6 bases and J gave up 4 bases; unmatched junction bases: 11. Germline assignment: CDR1 MDHEN and CDR2 SYDVKM. The CDR3 is made up of 16 amino acids. The CDR3: CASRPPGQETYNEQFF. Written as DNA, the CDR3 is TGTGCCAGCAGACCCCCGGGACAGGAGACGTACAATGAGCAGTTCTTC.

The rearrangement links TRBV4-1 to TRBJ2-5, with 8 positions matching TRBD1. Per germline, CDR1 MGHRA and CDR2 YSYEKL. V lost 5 bases to trimming and J lost 5 bases; unmatched junction nucleotides: 10. This CDR3 comprises 15 residues. The CDR3 nucleotides read TGCGCCAGCAGCATCCGGGACAGGTTGGGGGAGACCCAGTACTTC. Encoded protein: CASSIRDRLGETQYF.

The J gene is TRBJ1-6, the V gene TRBV5-6; the match to TRBD1 covers 8 bases. Germline assignment: CDR1 SGHDT and CDR2 YYEEEE. V lost 0 bases, J lost 10 bases, and 6 bases stayed unmatched. The CDR3 is 15 amino acids. As DNA, the CDR3 is TGTGCCAGCAGCTTGGTACAGGGGGATAGCTCACCCCTCCACTTT. Its protein is CASSLVQGDSSPLHF.

The gene calls are TRBV19 and TRBJ2-3; 11 bases are a match to TRBD2. The ends lost 5 bases at V and 2 bases at J; junction bases unmatched: 6. Germline lookup yields CDR1 LNHDA and CDR2 SQIVND (reference sequence). This CDR3 contains 16 residues. In DNA, the CDR3 is TGTGCCAGTAGTGCTGTAGCGGGAGGGCCCACAGATACGCAGTATTTT. It encodes CASSAVAGGPTDTQYF.

The chain couples TRBV27 to TRBJ1-6; D gene ambiguous. There are 15 residues in the CDR3. CDR1 is MNHEY, CDR2 SMNVEV, per germline (reference sequence). V dropped 0 bases and J dropped 6 bases, with 9 bases sitting between them. The CDR3 DNA is TGTGCCAGCAGTTTATCGAAACTGATTAATTCACCCCTCCACTTT. It is translated as CASSLSKLINSPLHF.

CDR3 sequence reads: CAIPGGTDTQYF. The CDR3 nucleotides read TGTGCCATCCCCGGGGGCACAGATACGCAGTATTTT. The rearrangement joins TRBV15 to TRBJ2-3, with D tentatively TRBD2 (5 bases). V was trimmed by 10 bases and J by 1 base, leaving 9 bases between them. Germline CDR1 and CDR2: LNHNV and YYDKDF (reference sequence). This CDR3 is 12 amino acids long.

The chain joins TRBV27 to TRBJ1-1; D is unresolved. Germline CDR1 and CDR2: MNHEY and SMNVEV (reference sequence). This CDR3 spans 13 amino acids. Trimming pared 4 bases from V and 4 bases from J, leaving 10 bases between. CDR3 nucleotides: TGTGCCAGCAGTTGGGCGACATCCACTGAAGCTTTCTTT. Translated: CASSWATSTEAFF.

This clone came up a few times. The chain carries TRBV6-4 and TRBJ2-3; TRBD2 aligns across 12 bases. The V segment lost 5 bases and the J segment 5 bases; nucleotides outside the gene matches: 14. The CDR3 consists of 18 residues. Germline loops: CDR1 MRHNA, CDR2 SNTAGT. The DNA for the CDR3 is TGTGCCAGCAGTTCCACCTATAAGACTAGCGGGGGAGTAGATACGCAGTATTTT. Translated: CASSSTYKTSGGVDTQYF.

This rearrangement joins TRBV30 to TRBJ2-2; D is unclear. The CDR3 has 12 amino acids. CDR1 and CDR2 from the germline V gene are GTSNPN and SVGIG (reference sequence). Trimming shortened V by 0 bases and J by 8 bases, and 7 bases separated the two germline ends. CDR3 in amino acids: CAWSVFSGELFF. In DNA, the CDR3 is TGTGCCTGGAGTGTATTTTCGGGGGAGCTGTTTTTT.

This clone counts as medium-sized. V gene TRBV28 combines with J gene TRBJ2-5, with TRBD2 matching over 14 bases. Germline trimming cut 4 bases from V and 9 bases from J; bases unmatched to any gene: 4. Germline V lookup: CDR1 MDHEN, CDR2 SYDVKM. The CDR3 extends over 14 amino acids. The CDR3 nucleotides read TGTGCCAGCAGTTCGGGACTAGCGGGAGATCCCCAGTACTTC. Residues: CASSSGLAGDPQYF.

J is TRBJ2-5 and V is TRBV6-1; tentative D call: TRBD2 (5 bases). V lost 2 bases and J 5 bases, leaving 9 bases between the germline ends. CDR1 is MNHNS and CDR2 is SASEGT in the germline V gene. CDR3 length: 13 residues. CDR3 bases: TGTGCCAGCAGTGAACGGGGATCTGAGACCCAGTACTTC. Its translation is CASSERGSETQYF.

V is TRBV19 and J is TRBJ2-1; 9 bases are shared with TRBD1. CDR1 and CDR2 from the germline V gene are LNHDA and SQIVND (reference sequence). This CDR3 comprises 16 residues. J was trimmed by 7 bases and V by 5 bases; bases with no gene match: 12. The CDR3 bases are TGTGCCAGTAGTGTGGCGGGACAGGGAGGAAGGAATGAGCAGTTCTTC. As protein: CASSVAGQGGRNEQFF.

The chain combines TRBV9 with TRBJ1-4; D uncertain. CDR3 length: 15 residues. Trimming removed 1 base at V and 6 bases at J, with 13 bases between. CDR1 and CDR2 (germline): SGDLS, YYNGEE. The CDR3 DNA reads as TGTGCCAGCAGCGTAAGCGGGGAGGTGGATGAAAAACTGTTTTTT. Its protein product is CASSVSGEVDEKLFF.

The rearrangement links TRBV7-9 to TRBJ1-1; 7 nucleotides align to TRBD1. The CDR3 is 12 amino acids. Germline CDR1 and CDR2: SEHNR and FQNEAQ (reference sequence). V trimming: 5 bases; J trimming: 7 bases; junction bases outside the gene matches: 4. The CDR3 region is CASSTQGVEAFF. The CDR3 region has the DNA TGTGCCAGCAGCACCCAGGGGGTTGAAGCTTTCTTT.

The CDR3 here is CASSQGIAETASYGTQYF. Written as DNA, the CDR3 is TGCGCCAGCAGCCAAGGAATTGCCGAGACAGCGAGCTATGGTACGCAGTATTTT. The gene calls are TRBV4-3 and TRBJ2-3, with a weak D call TRBD1 (5 bases). Germline V gene sequence: CDR1 LGHNA, CDR2 YSLEER. V was clipped by 1 base and J by 8 bases, with 25 bases between them. CDR3 length: 18 amino acids.

The rearrangement joins TRBV7-9 to TRBJ2-1; TRBD1 matches 10 bases. V shed 2 bases, J shed 10 bases, and the junction held 14 bases outside the gene matches. The CDR3 extends over 17 amino acids. Germline loops: CDR1 SEHNR, CDR2 FQNEAQ (reference sequence). This chain's CDR3 is CASSLPSPGQGSEEQFF. DNA for the CDR3: TGTGCCAGCAGCTTACCATCACCGGGACAGGGGTCGGAAGAGCAGTTCTTC.

This chain uses TRBV10-2 with TRBJ2-5, with 10 bases that match TRBD2. The CDR3 sequence is 15 residues long. Looked up from germline, CDR1 is WSHSY and CDR2 is SAAADI. With 10 bases clipped from V and 0 bases from J, the junction kept 8 bases outside the gene matches. Here the CDR3 DNA reads TGCGCCACCAGAGCGGGAGGGTCATACCAAGAGACCCAGTACTTC. Amino acids: CATRAGGSYQETQYF.

The chain recombines TRBV6-5 with TRBJ2-7, with D hard to call. V lost 4 bases, J lost 2 bases, and 9 bases lay in between. CDR1 and CDR2 (germline): MNHEY, SVGAGI. The CDR3 has 13 residues. The CDR3 region has the DNA TGTGCCAGCAGTTTTTCAGTTGCCTACGAGCAGTACTTC. Protein product: CASSFSVAYEQYF.

This rearrangement joins TRBV27 to TRBJ2-6; tentatively, D is TRBD2 (5 bases). The length of the CDR3 is 15 residues. V gave up 2 bases and J gave up 0 bases, with 5 bases separating them. Germline V gene sequence: CDR1 MNHEY, CDR2 SMNVEV (reference sequence). CDR3 sequence: CASSLGGSGANVLTF. DNA for the CDR3: TGTGCCAGCAGTTTAGGAGGCTCTGGGGCCAACGTCCTGACTTTC.

V usage is TRBV11-3 and J usage is TRBJ1-1, with a weak D call TRBD1 (6 bases). This CDR3 has 13 residues. V shed 1 base and J shed 5 bases, with 8 bases lying between them. Germline loops: CDR1 SGHNT, CDR2 YENEEA. The CDR3 DNA reads TGTGCCAGCAGCTTAGGGACAGCGACTGAAGCTTTCTTT. This encodes CASSLGTATEAFF.

The V call is TRBV18, the J call TRBJ1-5; D ambiguous. The CDR3 is 15 residues long. Between the trimmed V and J ends, which lost 0 bases and 0 bases, there was a span of 6 bases. In germline, CDR1 is KGHSH, CDR2 LQKENI. Here the CDR3 DNA reads TGTGCCAGCTCACCACCGGAGAATAGCAATCAGCCCCAGCATTTT. It codes for CASSPPENSNQPQHF.

In regard to this clone: At one boundary the junction diverges from the germline segment, which might be a read error. The V and J genes are TRBV11-3 and TRBJ2-2; a possible D gene is TRBD1 (6 bases). This CDR3 has 13 residues. Germline V lookup: CDR1 SGHNT, CDR2 YENEEA. DNA for the CDR3: TGTGCCAGCAGCTTAAGTACGTCAGACAGGATGAGTTTT. Translation: CASSLSTSDRMSF.

V is TRBV15 and J is TRBJ2-1, with 7 nucleotides matching TRBD2. This CDR3 has 13 amino acids. The ends lost 4 bases at V and 6 bases at J; junction bases unmatched: 3. The germline gives CDR1 LNHNV, CDR2 YYDKDF (reference sequence). The CDR3 protein is CATSIRTSNEQFF. CDR3 bases: TGTGCCACCAGCATCAGGACTAGCAATGAGCAGTTCTTC.

V usage is TRBV6-5 and J usage is TRBJ2-1, with D tentatively TRBD2 (5 bases). The V gene's germline CDR1 is MNHEY and CDR2 SVGAGI. Trimming took off 6 bases at V and 8 bases at J, with 14 bases between the two ends. There are 13 residues in the CDR3. The CDR3 reads CASSVQRGYEQFF. The CDR3 DNA is TGTGCCAGCAGCGTGCAGCGAGGGTATGAGCAGTTCTTC.

This chain uses TRBV27 with TRBJ2-7, with D possibly TRBD2 on 6 matching bases. CDR1 is MNHEY and CDR2 is SMNVEV in the germline V gene (reference sequence). The V and J ends lost 5 bases and 3 bases respectively, with 14 bases between them. This CDR3 is 14 amino acids long. The CDR3: CASSLSGLSYEQYF. The CDR3 bases are TGTGCCAGCAGTCTGTCGGGACTGAGCTACGAGCAGTACTTC.

The chain uses TRBV1 and TRBJ2-1; the D call in the table, TRBD2, was not verified against the DNA. TRBV1 is shown as a pseudogene. The CDR3 contains 17 residues. CDR3 protein: CTSSQEKGGRLYNEQFF. The DNA of the CDR3 is TGCACCAGCAGCCAAGAGAAGGGGGGGCGACTCTACAATGAGCAGTTCTTC.

V and J are TRBV9 and TRBJ2-5, with 8 bases matching TRBD2. Germline V CDR1 and CDR2: SGDLS, YYNGEE. The V segment lost 0 bases and the J segment 5 bases; nucleotides outside the gene matches: 12. The CDR3 sequence is 17 residues long. The CDR3 sequence: CASSVGPSGGGLETQYF. The CDR3 DNA reads as TGTGCCAGCAGCGTAGGTCCGAGCGGGGGCGGTTTGGAGACCCAGTACTTC.

This chain connects TRBV5-1 to TRBJ2-7; weak D call: TRBD1 (6 bases). Trimming removed 4 bases at V and 6 bases at J, with 11 bases between. CDR1 and CDR2 from the germline V gene are SGHRS and YFSETQ. The CDR3 consists of 12 residues. DNA for the CDR3: TGCGCCAGCAGCATAAACAGGGTCGAGCAGTACTTC. This translates into CASSINRVEQYF.

This chain uses TRBV6-1 with TRBJ2-1, with TRBD2 matching over 8 bases. The germline V gene encodes CDR1 MNHNS and CDR2 SASEGT. The CDR3 consists of 16 residues. V lost 0 bases and J lost 2; bases outside the gene matches: 3. CDR3 sequence: CASSEAPGGAYNEQFF. In DNA form, the CDR3 reads TGTGCCAGCAGTGAAGCTCCGGGGGGGGCCTACAATGAGCAGTTCTTC.

This clone was counted only a few times. The rearrangement links TRBV7-9 to TRBJ1-1, with D possibly TRBD1 on 6 matching bases. V lost 5 bases and J lost 7, with 14 bases in between. Germline V lookup: CDR1 SEHNR, CDR2 FQNEAQ (reference sequence). This CDR3 has 13 residues. The CDR3 region is CASSLSGAYEAFF. CDR3 coding DNA: TGTGCCAGCAGCCTGTCAGGGGCGTATGAAGCTTTCTTT.